The T cell receptor (beta chain) under discussion was sequenced for a study of cytomegalovirus exposure and HLA in healthy donors (dated by TCRdb to 2016 to 2017). Describing the broader study: An earlier analysis of approximately 590 of the donors reported approximately 270 Gb of sequence data and approximately 110 million unique TCR beta sequences from about 200 million T cells. All discovery cohort repertoires had been generated on a single sequencing platform. HLA typing included class I and class II loci at four-digit resolution. A separate validation cohort of roughly 130 different subjects was used in addition to the roughly 640-subject first cohort. Approximately 310 gigabases of sequencing data and 78 million or so unique TCR sequences were included in an early release covering about 600 HLA-typed donors. In the later analysis, no new phenotypic data were used to find candidate immune exposures; instead, reliance was placed on TCR beta sequences and their occurrence across donors. The study aimed to test whether cataloging public T cell receptors could reveal signatures of past pathogen exposure. An earlier analysis of approximately 640 of the donors applied high-throughput TCR beta sequencing to assess whether each TCR beta V gene segment acted as functional or pseudogenic. The genetic ancestry cluster associated with self-reported Caucasian donors included over 80% of the 300 to 400 genotyped donors. Because of strong linkage in the cohort, roughly five DR-DQ haplotypes were treated as single units for association and clustering. The study combined high-throughput TCR immunosequencing, statistical association of individual TCRs with disease status, and machine learning to predict cytomegalovirus infection status. In a later genetic analysis, genome-wide SNP genotypes for about 65% of the roughly 670 donors were used, and that subset was treated as a discovery cohort. Donor age, sex, ethnicity and CMV serostatus were collected together with the repertoire data. The study used immunosequencing to profile the T cell repertoires of 666 subjects and linked those repertoires to cytomegalovirus serostatus. The number of donors typed differed by locus, with roughly 620-630 for A, B, C, DRB1 and DQB1, about 500 for DQA1, under 610 for DPA1, and about 450 for DPB1. A later analysis re-examined previously published TCR beta repertoires from over 500 donors and added high-resolution HLA genotyping to investigate patterns of TCR occurrence. Across around 400 genotyped donors of the cohort, an average of 235,054 unique TCR beta nucleotide sequences per donor were sequenced, and 15% to 20% of those sequences were non-productive. What the authors observed across the whole study: When HLA alleles, especially DR and DQ, strongly co-occurred, attributing TCR associations to individual alleles was difficult. The authors suggested that the approach could potentially be generalized to other disease states and immunological phenotypes. For the cohort, immune exposure information was limited to CMV serostatus. Because HLA typing was unavailable for some donors at each locus, only the typed subset was used in association tests. A group of highly shared sequence variants was considered likely to be a technical artifact of the sequencing pipeline. Correlated functional status among segregating V segments might reflect linkage disequilibrium, but an unknown experimental factor could not be ruled out. In a later analysis, several top co-occurrence clusters were reported to appear linked to parvovirus B19, influenza, CMV and Epstein-Barr virus. Because counts were too low, seventeen rarely observed V segments, including chromosome 9 orphons, were left out of the earlier analysis of a few hundred of the donors. V-gene and J-gene trimming of TCR beta chains was associated with a missense DCLRE1C variant in a later genetic analysis, and the association was replicated in an independent cohort. A later analysis found that TCR association rates varied across HLA loci, with DRB1 alleles showing the most associated TCRs and HLA-C alleles the fewest. Three of the identified cytomegalovirus-associated TCR beta chains were confirmed in vitro to be specific for cytomegalovirus antigens. A later analysis found that most CMV-associated TCR beta chains appeared HLA-restricted, with HLA associations seemingly driven largely by CMV exposure. A later analysis found that HLA-associated TCR beta chains were more clonally expanded and had lower generation probabilities than equally common non-associated chains. A further reported finding was that TCR beta sequences accurately predicted the HLA-A and HLA-B alleles for most subjects in the first cohort. The classifier was reported to diagnose cytomegalovirus status with high specificity and sensitivity in both the original and validation cohorts. In an earlier analysis of about 600 of the donors, most TCR beta V segments appeared in productive rearrangements about 87% or about 30% of the time, broadly matching IMGT annotations. A total of some 180 TCR beta chains were listed by the study as associated with cytomegalovirus. While some public TCRs were present in many individuals, most TCR sequences turned up only very rarely across donors. A later analysis associated about 16,000 TCR beta sequences with specific HLA alleles at a false discovery rate of 0.05. A later genetic analysis reported fewer N-insertions in productive TCRs among donors in an Asian-associated ancestry cluster than the approximately 670-donor mean. Only TCR beta chains were sequenced in this cohort, and the absence of alpha or paired-chain data limited detectable features. Roughly uniform sequencing depth across donors was assumed in presence/absence analyses, although this assumption may not hold.

Note on this clone: The antigen it recognizes is unknown.

Library preparation was by the immunoSEQ multiplex PCR assay. For the multiplex PCR, a mixture combining 60 forward primers for TCR Vbeta segments and 13 reverse primers for TCR Jbeta segments was used. Amplification of the CDR3 region of rearranged TCR beta genes was performed with a multiplex PCR assay on genomic DNA. The Illumina HiSeq System was used to sequence the amplified TCR beta libraries as 87-base-pair reads. Regarding the original processing steps: A later analysis counted about 82 million unique TCR beta chains across the 666 repertoires, and some 11 million of these chains were shared by at least two donors. Raw reads were error-corrected and collapsed into unique sequences by a nearest-neighbor algorithm in which closely related sequences were merged to remove PCR and sequencing errors. V, D and J gene segments were assigned by aligning CDR3 sequences to IMGT reference sequences. For a sequence to be retained, a match of at least six nucleotides was required to both a V gene segment and a J gene segment. Rearrangements were classified as productive when the CDR3 lacked stop codons and remained in frame with V and J, and all other rearrangements were classified as non-productive. CDR3 was defined according to IMGT convention as the region running from the second conserved V-encoded cysteine to the conserved J-encoded phenylalanine. In an earlier analysis of around 570 of the donors, sequences lacking an unambiguous match to a single V gene segment were excluded. In an earlier analysis of approximately 550 of the donors, V segments were called functional above 56.7% productive rearrangements and were called segregating when the between-donor standard deviation exceeded 5%. A statistical classification framework was built to diagnose cytomegalovirus status from the catalog of TCR beta chain sequences. In a later analysis, V and J genes were assigned by comparing TCR nucleotide sequences against IMGT/GENE-DB human TR gene sequences. In a later analysis, CDR3 sequences and most-parsimonious VDJ recombination scenarios were assigned using the TCRdist pipeline. In a later analysis, each TCR beta chain was defined by its CDR3 amino acid sequence together with its V-gene family, and reads without a unique V-gene family were excluded. A later analysis removed several hundred highly shared, low-generation-probability nucleotide sequences to deal with suspected cross-contamination and a sequencing artifact. In a later analysis, a clonal expansion index for each public chain was calculated from normalized within-repertoire ranks of inferred template counts. In a later analysis, generation probabilities were computed with a VDJ recombination model fitted to out-of-frame rearrangements, and the resulting probabilities were checked against IGoR. A later analysis scored TCR-TCR, TCR-HLA and TCR-CMV co-occurrence with hypergeometric tests, applying a repertoire-size bias correction to TCR pairs. A later analysis estimated false discovery rates by permuting HLA or CMV assignments 20 times. In a later analysis, co-occurring TCRs were grouped using DBSCAN, with TCRdist sequence similarity added in when clustering inside HLA-allele-positive subsets. Repertoires with fewer than 30,000 or more than 120,000 public chains were left out of co-occurrence clustering, as were a handful of repertoires with anomalous nucleotide sharing. TCRdb mirrors the immuneACCESS table, restricted to in-frame sequences. Some clones are absent from its copies; in checked studies, under half trace to an unresolved V gene, and the reason for the others is unknown. Clone size and V and J calls were adopted from that table, with D and trimming inferred from the DNA. The sample has 150,000 to 200,000 clones on record. About 0.81% of the sample is held by the ten biggest clonotypes.

The cohort comprised some 700 healthy bone marrow donors. At the time of sampling, every cohort member was nominally healthy, though immune exposures that went unrecorded were likely present. The donor tested CMV seropositive and was one of the 289 seropositive cohort members. A peripheral blood sample was provided by each donor, and peripheral blood mononuclear cells were used for TCR beta sequencing. The Qiagen DNeasy Blood Extraction Kit was used to extract genomic DNA from the blood cell samples. The clonotype originates from a woman aged 18-29 years in good health and CMV-seropositive. Sample: PBMCs.

The DNA is TGCGCCAGCAGGCCCGCAGCGGGACGAGGCTATGGCTACACCTTC. This translates into CASRPAAGRGYGYTF. This receptor chain uses TRBV5-1 and TRBJ1-2, and possibly TRBD1, on 5 matching bases. Per the germline V gene, SGHRS is the CDR1 and YFSETQ is the CDR2. V loses 5 bases, J loses 4 bases, and the germline ends lie 18 bases apart. Taken from cysteine to phenylalanine, the CDR3 has 15 residues. Only CDR3 DNA remains: 45 bases, in frame from the first base. The full variable domain, with segments outside the CDR3 supplied by the reference TRBV5-1 and TRBJ1-2 proteins, appears as KAGVTQTPRYLIKTRGQQVTLSCSPISGHRSVSWYQQTPGQGLQFLFEYFSETQRNKGNFPGRFSGRQFSNSRSEMNVSTLELGDSALYLCASRPAAGRGYGYTFGSGTRLTVV.